This T cell receptor beta chain was retrieved from a study of T cell changes during pregnancy in multiple sclerosis. In germline, CDR1 is MGHRA, CDR2 YSYEKL. The V gene end was trimmed by 1 base and the J gene end by 0 bases; junction bases not matched to a gene: 10. The CDR3 contains 20 residues. Profiled with immunoSEQ multiplex PCR; TCRdb holds only in-frame clones, not every one. This sample carries 45,000 to 70,000 clones, about 92% of them seen once, and the ten largest clones take approximately 0.6%. The sequences come from CD4+ T cells from peripheral blood mononuclear cells, collected after pregnancy. This clonotype was sampled from a female donor with multiple sclerosis, enrolled in a pregnancy study. The chain is built from TRBV4-1 and TRBJ2-6; TRBD1 matches at 9 bases. CDR3 nucleotide sequence: TGCGCCAGCAGCCAAGGGCCCCGGACAGGGGTCTACTCTGGGGCCAACGTCCTGACTTTC. This gives the protein CASSQGPRTGVYSGANVLTF.